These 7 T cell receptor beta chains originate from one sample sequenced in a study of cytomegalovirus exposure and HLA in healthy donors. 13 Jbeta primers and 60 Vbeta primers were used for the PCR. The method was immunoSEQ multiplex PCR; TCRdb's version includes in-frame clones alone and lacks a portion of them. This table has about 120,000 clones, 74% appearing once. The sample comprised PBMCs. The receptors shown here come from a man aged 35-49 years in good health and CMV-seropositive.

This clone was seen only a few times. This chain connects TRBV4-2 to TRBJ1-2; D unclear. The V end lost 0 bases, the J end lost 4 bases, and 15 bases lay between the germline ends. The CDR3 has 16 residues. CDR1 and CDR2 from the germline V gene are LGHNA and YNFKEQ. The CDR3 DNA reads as TGTGCCAGCAGCCAAGATGCGGGCGGAGGTATCTATGGCTACACCTTC. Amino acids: CASSQDAGGGIYGYTF.

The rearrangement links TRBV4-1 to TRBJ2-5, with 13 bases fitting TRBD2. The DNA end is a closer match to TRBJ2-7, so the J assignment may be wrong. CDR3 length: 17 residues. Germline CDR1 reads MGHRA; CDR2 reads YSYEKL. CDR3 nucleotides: TGCGCCAGCAGCCAAGAGGGACTAGCGGGGTCCCAGCACGAGCAGTACTTC. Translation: CASSQEGLAGSQHEQYF.

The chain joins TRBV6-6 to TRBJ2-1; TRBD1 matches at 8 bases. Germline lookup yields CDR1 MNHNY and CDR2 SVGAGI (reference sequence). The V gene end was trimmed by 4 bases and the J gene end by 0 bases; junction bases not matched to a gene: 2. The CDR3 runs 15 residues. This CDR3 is CASSFTGGSYNEQFF. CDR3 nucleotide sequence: TGTGCCAGCAGTTTCACAGGGGGCTCCTACAATGAGCAGTTCTTC.

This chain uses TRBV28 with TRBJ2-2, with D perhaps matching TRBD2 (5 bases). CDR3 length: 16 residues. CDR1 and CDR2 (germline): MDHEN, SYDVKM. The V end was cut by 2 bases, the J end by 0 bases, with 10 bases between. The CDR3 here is CASSLPADSNTGELFF. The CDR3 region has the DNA TGTGCCAGCAGTTTACCAGCGGACTCGAACACCGGGGAGCTGTTTTTT.

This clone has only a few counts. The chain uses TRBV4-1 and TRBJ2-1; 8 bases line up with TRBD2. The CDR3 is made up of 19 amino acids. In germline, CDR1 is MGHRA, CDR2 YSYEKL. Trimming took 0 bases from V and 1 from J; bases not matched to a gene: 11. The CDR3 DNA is TGCGCCAGCAGCCAAGATAAAGATAGCGGGGTTGGGTCCTACAATGAGCAGTTCTTC. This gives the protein CASSQDKDSGVGSYNEQFF.

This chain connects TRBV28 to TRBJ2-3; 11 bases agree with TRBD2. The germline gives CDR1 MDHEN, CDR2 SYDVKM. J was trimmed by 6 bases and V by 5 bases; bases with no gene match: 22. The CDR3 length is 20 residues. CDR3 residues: CASSLWGASGGLAVRDTQYF. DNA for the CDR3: TGTGCCAGCAGTCTTTGGGGAGCGTCAGGGGGACTAGCGGTTAGGGATACGCAGTATTTT.

The CDR3 DNA sequence: TGCGCCAGCAGCCGGGACAGGGAAGACGAGCAGTACTTC. As protein: CASSRDREDEQYF. The V call is TRBV5-1, the J call TRBJ2-7; 9 nucleotides match TRBD1. The CDR3 consists of 13 residues. Germline CDR1 reads SGHRS; CDR2 reads YFSETQ. The trim removed 4 bases at V and 5 bases at J, leaving 4 bases unmatched. Drawing the rest from reference TRBV5-1 and TRBJ2-7, the complete variable domain is KAGVTQTPRYLIKTRGQQVTLSCSPISGHRSVSWYQQTPGQGLQFLFEYFSETQRNKGNFPGRFSGRQFSNSRSEMNVSTLELGDSALYLCASSRDREDEQYFGPGTRLTVT.